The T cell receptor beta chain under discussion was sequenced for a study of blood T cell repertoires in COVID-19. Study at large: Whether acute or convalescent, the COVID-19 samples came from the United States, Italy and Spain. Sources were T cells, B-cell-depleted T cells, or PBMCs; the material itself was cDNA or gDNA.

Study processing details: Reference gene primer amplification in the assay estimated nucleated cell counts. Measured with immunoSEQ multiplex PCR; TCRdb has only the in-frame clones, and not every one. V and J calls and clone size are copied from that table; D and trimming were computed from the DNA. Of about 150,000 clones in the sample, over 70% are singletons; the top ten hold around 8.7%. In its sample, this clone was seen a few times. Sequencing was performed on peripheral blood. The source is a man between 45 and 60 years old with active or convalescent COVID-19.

The CDR3 bases are TGTGCCAGCAGCTATTGGGGCGGGAGTGTTTCGCGCGAGCAGTACTTC. Translating it yields CASSYWGGSVSREQYF. V is TRBV7-9 and J is TRBJ2-7; 7 bases fit TRBD2. Per the germline V gene, CDR1 is SEHNR and CDR2 is FQNEAQ (reference sequence). The CDR3 has 16 residues. The ends lost 4 bases at V and 6 bases at J; junction bases unmatched: 15.